This TCR beta chain was profiled in a study of neoadjuvant anti-PD-1 for oral cavity cancer. Turning to the study itself: Most patients had three to four biweekly doses of 3 mg/kg nivolumab before resection.

TCRdb's copy holds only in-frame clones and misses some; the assay was immunoSEQ multiplex PCR. The table has 35,000 to 40,000 clones, roughly 35% seen once. Trimming shortened V by 3 bases and J by 4 bases, and 7 bases separated the two germline ends. The CDR3 is 12 residues long. CDR1 and CDR2 (germline): MDHEN, SYDVKM. As for time point: after neoadjuvant nivolumab, at surgical resection. This clone appeared many times. This material consisted of tumor tissue, taken after nivolumab (anti-PD-1) treatment. This chain uses TRBV28 with TRBJ2-7, with D hard to call. The clonotype was recovered from a person aged 35-80 years with oral cavity squamous cell carcinoma. CDR3 amino acids: CASSFDVYEQYF. CDR3 nucleotides: TGTGCCAGCAGTTTTGACGTATACGAGCAGTACTTC. The full variable domain, rest sourced from reference TRBV28 and TRBJ2-7, is DVKVTQSSRYLVKRTGEKVFLECVQDMDHENMFWYRQDPGLGLRLIYFSYDVKMKEKGDIPEGYSVSREKKERFSLILESASTNQTSMYLCASSFDVYEQYFGPGTRLTVT.